This T cell receptor beta chain stems from a study of cytomegalovirus exposure and HLA in healthy donors. To note about this clone: The junction and the germline gene differ at one end; a read error may be behind it.

The germline CDR1 and CDR2 sequences are GTSNPN and SVGIG (reference sequence). The CDR3 runs 12 residues. The PCR contained 60 Vbeta and 13 Jbeta primers. Profiling relied on immunoSEQ multiplex PCR, and the TCRdb table lists in-frame clones only, not all of them. This repertoire includes 150,000 to 200,000 clones. The receptor comes from a woman in her late teens or twenties in good health and CMV-seropositive. The sequenced material came from PBMCs. The genes are TRBV30 and TRBJ2-2, with TRBD1 as a possible D gene (6 bases). CDR3 bases: TGTGCCTGGGCGACAGGACCCGGGGAGCTGCTTTTT. Protein product: CAWATGPGELLF.